This T cell receptor beta chain was obtained from a study of blood T cell repertoires in COVID-19. The overall study: T cells, B-cell-depleted T cells, or PBMCs provided the cDNA or gDNA that served as material.

Everyone who took part was roughly 18 to 90 years old, and they came from 20 to 25 US areas. As handled by the study authors: Nucleated cell counts were estimated from reference gene primer amplification. The table came from immunoSEQ multiplex PCR; TCRdb's copy has only in-frame clones and leaves some out. The V and J calls and clone size are taken from that table; D and trimming were inferred from the DNA. The sample shows over 350,000 clones, approximately 90% of them seen only once. The sequence was obtained from a woman aged 18-29 years with acute COVID-19. The sequenced material came from PBMCs or T cells enriched from blood (not recorded which).

The CDR3 reads CASSPGEGHGYTF. In DNA form, the CDR3 reads TGTGCCAGCAGCCCCGGGGAGGGCCATGGCTACACCTTC. The chain links TRBV12-3 or TRBV12-4 to TRBJ1-2; unclear D gene. The CDR3 consists of 13 residues. Trimming took off 6 bases at V and 6 bases at J, with 14 bases between the two ends.